This TCR beta chain was sequenced in a study of beta chain features in type 1 diabetes. This CDR3 is 16 amino acids long. V was cut by 0 bases and J by 7 bases, with 15 bases left in between. Germline V CDR1 and CDR2: SGHTA, FQGNSA. Expressed TCRB transcripts were sequenced because the isolated RNA had all been reverse transcribed beforehand. Generated by immunoSEQ multiplex PCR, the TCRdb table keeps only in-frame clones and is missing some. The table lists about 360,000 clones, over 10% of them singletons. This TCR was sampled from a man younger than 30 in good health. The chain combines TRBV7-2 with TRBJ2-2, with D perhaps matching TRBD1 (6 bases). Sequenced sample: naive CD4+ T cells from blood. As DNA, the CDR3 is TGTGCCAGCAGCTTAGCGCAGGCAGGGGCGGGCGGGGAGCTGTTTTTT. It specifies CASSLAQAGAGGELFF. The whole variable domain, filled in from reference TRBV7-2 and TRBJ2-2, reads GAGVSQSPSNKVTEKGKDVELRCDPISGHTALYWYRQSLGQGLEFLIYFQGNSAPDKSGLPSDRFSAERTGGSVSTLTIQRTQQEDSAVYLCASSLAQAGAGGELFFGEGSRLTVL.